Listed below are T cell receptor beta chains from one sample, sequenced in a study of shared clonotypes between healthy human individuals. The assay was immunoSEQ multiplex PCR, and TCRdb's table has in-frame clones only and misses some. The table has fewer than 400,000 clones, approximately 79% seen once. The sequencing sample was made of memory CD4+ T cells sorted from blood. These receptors all come from a man aged 25-45 years in good health. Both conserved end residues are part of each CDR3. Each record gives: D gene, J gene, clone size, V gene, CDR3 protein, CDR3 DNA. A D gene is named only where the DNA matches it firmly. Expanded clones get a size class; other rows say once, few or many, or leave the size out.

NA TRBJ2-5 NA TRBV5-6 CASRRQGGAETQYF TGTGCCAGCAGAAGACAGGGAGGTGCAGAGACCCAGTACTTC
TRBD1 TRBJ1-2 NA TRBV6-1 CASESGTGYGYGYTF TGTGCCAGCGAATCCGGGACAGGGTACGGCTATGGCTACACCTTC
NA TRBJ1-3 NA TRBV2 CASSERGGTIYF TGTGCCAGCAGTGAACGGGGGGGGACCATATATTTT
TRBD2 TRBJ2-5 NA TRBV6-5 CASSYSLAGGQETQYF TGTGCCAGCAGTTACTCGTTAGCGGGAGGCCAAGAGACCCAGTACTTC
TRBD1 TRBJ2-2 NA TRBV11-3 CASSLGARGRWTGELFF TGTGCCAGCAGCTTAGGCGCCAGGGGGCGATGGACCGGGGAGCTGTTTTTT
NA TRBJ1-3 NA TRBV6-5 CARGVRSGNTIYF TGTGCCAGGGGGGTTCGCTCTGGAAACACCATATATTTT
NA TRBJ1-1 NA TRBV18 CASSPPRGAFLAFF TGTGCCAGCTCACCCCCGAGGGGGGCCTTTCTCGCTTTCTTT
NA TRBJ2-3 NA TRBV5-1 CASSLWSGSTDTQYF TGCGCCAGCAGCTTGTGGTCAGGGAGTACAGATACGCAGTATTTT
NA TRBJ2-1 NA TRBV11-2 CASSSFKREQFF TGTGCCAGCAGCTCATTTAAGCGGGAGCAGTTCTTC
NA TRBJ2-1 few TRBV2 CASSRAAGSYNEQFF TGTGCCAGCAGTCGTGCCGCGGGGTCCTACAATGAGCAGTTCTTC
TRBD1 TRBJ1-1 NA TRBV19 CASISDRALLNTEAFF TGTGCCAGTATATCGGACAGGGCGCTTTTAAACACTGAAGCTTTCTTT
NA TRBJ2-7 NA TRBV19 CASSMGMESRTPYEQYF TGTGCCAGTAGTATGGGAATGGAGTCGAGAACCCCCTACGAGCAGTACTTC
TRBD1 TRBJ2-6 NA TRBV30 CAWDTGGVGANVLTF TGTGCCTGGGATACAGGGGGCGTTGGGGCCAACGTCCTGACTTTC
NA TRBJ1-5 many TRBV28 CASSPSPGLGGIAQPQHF TGTGCCAGCAGTCCCAGCCCCGGGCTCGGGGGGATCGCTCAGCCCCAGCATTTT
NA TRBJ2-2 NA TRBV6-5 CASRSLAVTGELFF TGTGCCAGCAGAAGCCTAGCCGTCACCGGGGAGCTGTTTTTT
NA TRBJ2-1 few TRBV9 CASSVVGSYNEQFF TGTGCCAGCAGCGTAGTGGGGAGCTACAATGAGCAGTTCTTC
NA TRBJ2-1 NA TRBV9 CASSVGASEVNEQFF TGTGCCAGCAGCGTAGGTGCTAGCGAGGTGAATGAGCAGTTCTTC
NA TRBJ2-7 NA TRBV14 CASSQDLAREQYF TGTGCCAGCAGCCAAGATCTAGCAAGGGAGCAGTACTTC